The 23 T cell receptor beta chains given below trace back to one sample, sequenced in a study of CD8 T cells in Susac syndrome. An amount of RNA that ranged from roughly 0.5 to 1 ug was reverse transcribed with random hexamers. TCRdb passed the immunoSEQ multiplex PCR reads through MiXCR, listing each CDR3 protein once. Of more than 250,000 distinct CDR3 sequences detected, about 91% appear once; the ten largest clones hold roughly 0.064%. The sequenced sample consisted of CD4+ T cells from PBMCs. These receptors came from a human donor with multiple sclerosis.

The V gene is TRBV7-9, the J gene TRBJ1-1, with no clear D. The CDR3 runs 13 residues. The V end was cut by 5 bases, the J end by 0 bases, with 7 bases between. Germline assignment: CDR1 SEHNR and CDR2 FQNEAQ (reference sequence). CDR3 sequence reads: CASSPNLNTEAFF. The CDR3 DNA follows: TGTGCCAGCAGCCCTAACTTGAACACTGAAGCTTTCTTT.

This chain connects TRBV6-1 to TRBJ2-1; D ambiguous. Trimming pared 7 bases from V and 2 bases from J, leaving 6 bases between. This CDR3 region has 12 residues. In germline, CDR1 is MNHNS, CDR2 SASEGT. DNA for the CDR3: TGTGCCAGCACGATCCCCTACAATGAGCAGTTCTTC. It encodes CASTIPYNEQFF.

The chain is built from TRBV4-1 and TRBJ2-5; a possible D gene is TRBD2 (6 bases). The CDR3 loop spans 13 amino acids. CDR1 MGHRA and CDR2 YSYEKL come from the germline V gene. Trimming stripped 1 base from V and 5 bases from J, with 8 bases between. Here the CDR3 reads CASSQVAVETQYF. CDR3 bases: TGCGCCAGCAGCCAAGTAGCGGTTGAGACCCAGTACTTC.

The CDR3, as DNA: TGTGCCAGCAGCATTCGAAAGACGCCTACTAGTAAAGGCGACTACGAGCAGTACTTC. Translated, it gives CASSIRKTPTSKGDYEQYF. The chain recombines TRBV21-1 with TRBJ2-7; TRBD2, as called in the table, went unchecked against the DNA. TRBV21-1 is given as a pseudogene. This CDR3 is built from 19 residues.

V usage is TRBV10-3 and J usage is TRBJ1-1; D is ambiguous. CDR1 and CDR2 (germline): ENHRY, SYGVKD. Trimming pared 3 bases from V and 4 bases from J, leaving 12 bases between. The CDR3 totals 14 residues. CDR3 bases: TGTGCCATCAGTGATGCGGGCTTGGGCACTGAAGCTTTCTTT. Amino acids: CAISDAGLGTEAFF.

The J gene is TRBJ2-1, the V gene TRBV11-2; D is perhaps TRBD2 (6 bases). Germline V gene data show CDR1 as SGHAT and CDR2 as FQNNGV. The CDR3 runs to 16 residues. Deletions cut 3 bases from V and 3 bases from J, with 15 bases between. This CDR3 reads CASSFRGSGFYNEQFF. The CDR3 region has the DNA TGTGCCAGCAGCTTCCGAGGTAGCGGATTCTACAATGAGCAGTTCTTC.

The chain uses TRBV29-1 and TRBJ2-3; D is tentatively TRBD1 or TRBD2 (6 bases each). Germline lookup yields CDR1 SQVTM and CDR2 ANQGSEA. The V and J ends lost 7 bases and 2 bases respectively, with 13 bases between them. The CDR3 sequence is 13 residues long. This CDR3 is CSGGGQSTDTQYF. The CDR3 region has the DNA TGCAGCGGAGGGGGGCAGTCCACAGATACGCAGTATTTT.

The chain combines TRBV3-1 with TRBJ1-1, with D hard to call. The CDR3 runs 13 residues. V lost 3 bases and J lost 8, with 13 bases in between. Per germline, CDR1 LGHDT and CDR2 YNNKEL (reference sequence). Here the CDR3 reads CASSQNSLVEAFF. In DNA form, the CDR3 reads TGTGCCAGCAGCCAGAACAGCTTAGTCGAAGCTTTCTTT.

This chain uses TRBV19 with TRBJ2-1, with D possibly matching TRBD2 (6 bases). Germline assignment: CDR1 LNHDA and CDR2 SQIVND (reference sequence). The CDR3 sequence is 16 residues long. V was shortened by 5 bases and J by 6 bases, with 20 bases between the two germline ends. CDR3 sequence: CASSSPLSRDANEQFF. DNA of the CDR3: TGTGCCAGTAGTTCCCCCCTATCGCGGGATGCCAATGAGCAGTTCTTC. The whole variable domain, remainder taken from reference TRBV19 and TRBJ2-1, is DGGITQSPKYLFRKEGQNVTLSCEQNLNHDAMYWYRQDPGQGLRLIYYSQIVNDFQKGDIAEGYSVSREKKESFPLTVTSAQKNPTAFYLCASSSPLSRDANEQFFGPGTRLTVL.

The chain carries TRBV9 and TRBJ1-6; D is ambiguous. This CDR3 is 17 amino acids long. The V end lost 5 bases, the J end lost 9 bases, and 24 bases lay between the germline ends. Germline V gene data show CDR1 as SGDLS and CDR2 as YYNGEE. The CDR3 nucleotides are TGTGCCAGCAGTCGTAGATCCATCTTCAACTTGGGTTCACCCCTCCACTTT. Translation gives CASSRRSIFNLGSPLHF.

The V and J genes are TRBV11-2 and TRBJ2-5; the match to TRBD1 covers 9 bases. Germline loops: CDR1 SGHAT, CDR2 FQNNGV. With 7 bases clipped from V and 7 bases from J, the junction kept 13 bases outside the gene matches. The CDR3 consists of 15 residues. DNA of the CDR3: TGTGCCAGCACCTATGCCGGGACAGGGTCTGGGACCCAGTACTTC. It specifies CASTYAGTGSGTQYF.

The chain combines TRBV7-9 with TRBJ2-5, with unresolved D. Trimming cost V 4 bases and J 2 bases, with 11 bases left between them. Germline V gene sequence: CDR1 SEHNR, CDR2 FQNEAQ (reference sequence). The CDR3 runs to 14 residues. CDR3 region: CASSSGRQQETQYF. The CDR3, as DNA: TGTGCCAGCAGCTCCGGACGCCAACAAGAGACCCAGTACTTC.

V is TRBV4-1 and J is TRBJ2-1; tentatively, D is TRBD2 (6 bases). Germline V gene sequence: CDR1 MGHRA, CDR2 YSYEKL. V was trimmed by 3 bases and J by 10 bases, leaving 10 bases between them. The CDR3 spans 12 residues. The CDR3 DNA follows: TGCGCCAGCAGCCAGGGACTGAGGGAGCAGTTCTTC. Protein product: CASSQGLREQFF.

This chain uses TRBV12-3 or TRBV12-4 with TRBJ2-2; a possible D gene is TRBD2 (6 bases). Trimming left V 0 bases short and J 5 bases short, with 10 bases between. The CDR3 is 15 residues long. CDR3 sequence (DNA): TGTGCCAGCAGTTTAGCACCCGGGAGAACCGGGGAGCTGTTTTTT. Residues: CASSLAPGRTGELFF.

The CDR3 DNA is TGTGCCAGCAGAGCTGGGGGGGGGAACACTGAAGCTTTCTTT. This sequence encodes CASRAGGGNTEAFF. V and J are TRBV7-9 and TRBJ1-1, with D perhaps TRBD1 (5 bases). Trimming took 6 bases from V and 1 from J, leaving 12 bases between them. The CDR3 sequence is 14 residues long. Germline assignment: CDR1 SEHNR and CDR2 FQNEAQ (reference sequence).

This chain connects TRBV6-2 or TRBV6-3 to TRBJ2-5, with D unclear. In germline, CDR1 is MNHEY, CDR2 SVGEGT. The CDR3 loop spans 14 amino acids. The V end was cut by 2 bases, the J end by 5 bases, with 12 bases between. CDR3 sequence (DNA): TGTGCCAGCAGTTACGTGAGCAGTGGGGAGACCCAGTACTTC. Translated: CASSYVSSGETQYF.

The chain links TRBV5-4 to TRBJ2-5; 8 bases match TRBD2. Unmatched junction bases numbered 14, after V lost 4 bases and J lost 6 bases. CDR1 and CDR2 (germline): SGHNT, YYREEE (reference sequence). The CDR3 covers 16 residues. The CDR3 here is CASSPQLVGLGQTQYF. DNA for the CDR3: TGTGCCAGCAGCCCCCAGTTGGTGGGACTAGGACAGACCCAGTACTTC.

The CDR3 spells CASSQTIHRGDQYF. Here the CDR3 DNA reads TGTGCCAGCAGCCAAACAATTCACAGGGGGGATCAGTACTTC. The chain has TRBV4-2 and TRBJ2-7; 8 bases match TRBD1. This CDR3 comprises 14 residues. Trimming removed 2 bases from V and 10 bases from J; junction bases left unmatched: 10. The germline V gene encodes CDR1 LGHNA and CDR2 YNFKEQ.

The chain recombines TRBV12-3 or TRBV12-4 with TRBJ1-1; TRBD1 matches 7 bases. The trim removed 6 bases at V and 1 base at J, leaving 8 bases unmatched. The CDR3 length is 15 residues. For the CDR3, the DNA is TGTGCCAGCAGCCCAGGACAGGCCCGGAACACTGAAGCTTTCTTT. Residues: CASSPGQARNTEAFF.

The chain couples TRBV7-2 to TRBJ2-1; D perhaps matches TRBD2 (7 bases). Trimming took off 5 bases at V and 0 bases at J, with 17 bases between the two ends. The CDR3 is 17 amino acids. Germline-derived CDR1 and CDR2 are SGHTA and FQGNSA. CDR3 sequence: CASSPQGGGHSYNEQFF. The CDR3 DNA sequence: TGTGCCAGCAGCCCACAAGGCGGGGGCCACTCCTACAATGAGCAGTTCTTC. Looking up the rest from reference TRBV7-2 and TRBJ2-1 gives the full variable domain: GAGVSQSPSNKVTEKGKDVELRCDPISGHTALYWYRQSLGQGLEFLIYFQGNSAPDKSGLPSDRFSAERTGGSVSTLTIQRTQQEDSAVYLCASSPQGGGHSYNEQFFGPGTRLTVL.

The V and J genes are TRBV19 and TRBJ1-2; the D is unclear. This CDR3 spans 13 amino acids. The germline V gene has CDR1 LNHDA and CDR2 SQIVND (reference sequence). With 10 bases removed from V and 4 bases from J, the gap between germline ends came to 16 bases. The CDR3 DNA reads TGTGCCATCTCGGATTTGACGAGCTATGGCTACACCTTC. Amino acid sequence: CAISDLTSYGYTF.

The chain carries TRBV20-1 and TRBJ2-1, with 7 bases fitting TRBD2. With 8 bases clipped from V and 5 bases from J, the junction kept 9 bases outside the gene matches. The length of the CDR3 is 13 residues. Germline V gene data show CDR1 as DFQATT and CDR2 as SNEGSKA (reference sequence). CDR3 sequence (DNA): TGCAGTCTCAGAGCTAGCGGCAACAATGAGCAGTTCTTC. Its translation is CSLRASGNNEQFF.

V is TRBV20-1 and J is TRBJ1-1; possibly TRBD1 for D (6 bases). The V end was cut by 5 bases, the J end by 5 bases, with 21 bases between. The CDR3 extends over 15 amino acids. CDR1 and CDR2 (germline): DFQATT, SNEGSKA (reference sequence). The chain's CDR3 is CSAPEGGGLLTEAFF. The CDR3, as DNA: TGCAGTGCTCCCGAGGGGGGGGGCTTGTTGACTGAAGCTTTCTTT.